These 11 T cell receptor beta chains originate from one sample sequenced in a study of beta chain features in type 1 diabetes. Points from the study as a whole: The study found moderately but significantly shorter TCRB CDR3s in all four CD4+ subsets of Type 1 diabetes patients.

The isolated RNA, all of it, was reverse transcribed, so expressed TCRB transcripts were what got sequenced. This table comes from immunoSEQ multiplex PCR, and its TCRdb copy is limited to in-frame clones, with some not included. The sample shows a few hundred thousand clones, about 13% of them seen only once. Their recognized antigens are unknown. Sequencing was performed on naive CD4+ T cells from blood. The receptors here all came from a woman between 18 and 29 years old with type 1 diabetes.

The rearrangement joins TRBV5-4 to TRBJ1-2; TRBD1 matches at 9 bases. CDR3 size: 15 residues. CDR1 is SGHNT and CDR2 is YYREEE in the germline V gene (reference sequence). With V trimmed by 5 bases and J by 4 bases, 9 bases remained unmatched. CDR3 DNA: TGTGCCAGCAGGCGGACAGGGGTGATTGGCTATGGCTACACCTTC. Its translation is CASRRTGVIGYGYTF. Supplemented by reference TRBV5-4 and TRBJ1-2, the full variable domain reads ETGVTQSPTHLIKTRGQQVTLRCSSQSGHNTVSWYQQALGQGPQFIFQYYREEENGRGNFPPRFSGLQFPNYSSELNVNALELDDSALYLCASRRTGVIGYGYTFGSGTRLTVV.

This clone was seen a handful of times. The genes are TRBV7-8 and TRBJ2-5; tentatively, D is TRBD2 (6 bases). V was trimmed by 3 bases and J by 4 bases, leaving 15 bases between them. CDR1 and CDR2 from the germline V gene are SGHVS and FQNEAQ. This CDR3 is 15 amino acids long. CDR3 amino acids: CASSFYSGEGETQYF. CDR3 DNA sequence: TGTGCCAGCAGCTTTTATAGCGGAGAGGGAGAGACCCAGTACTTC.

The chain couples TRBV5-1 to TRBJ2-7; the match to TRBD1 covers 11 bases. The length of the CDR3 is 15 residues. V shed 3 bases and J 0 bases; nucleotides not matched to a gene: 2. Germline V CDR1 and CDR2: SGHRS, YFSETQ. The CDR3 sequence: CASSWGQGVSYEQYF. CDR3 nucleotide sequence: TGCGCCAGCAGCTGGGGACAGGGGGTCTCCTACGAGCAGTACTTC.

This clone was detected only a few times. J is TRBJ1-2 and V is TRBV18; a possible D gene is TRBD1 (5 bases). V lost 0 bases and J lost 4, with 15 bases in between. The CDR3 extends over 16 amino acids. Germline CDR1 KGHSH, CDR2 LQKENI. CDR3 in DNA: TGTGCCAGCTCACCACCGTACTCCAGGGCCTCCTATGGCTACACCTTC. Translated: CASSPPYSRASYGYTF. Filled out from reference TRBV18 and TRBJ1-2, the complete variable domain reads NAGVMQNPRHLVRRRGQEARLRCSPMKGHSHVYWYRQLPEEGLKFMVYLQKENIIDESGMPKERFSAEFPKEGPSILRIQQVVRGDSAAYFCASSPPYSRASYGYTFGSGTRLTVV.

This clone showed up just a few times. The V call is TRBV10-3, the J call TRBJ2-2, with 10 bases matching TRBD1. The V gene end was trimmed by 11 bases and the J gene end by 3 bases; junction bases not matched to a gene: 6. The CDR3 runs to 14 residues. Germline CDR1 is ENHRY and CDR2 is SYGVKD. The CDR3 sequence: CAVGGTGDTGELFF. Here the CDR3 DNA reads TGTGCCGTAGGAGGGACAGGGGACACCGGGGAGCTGTTTTTT.

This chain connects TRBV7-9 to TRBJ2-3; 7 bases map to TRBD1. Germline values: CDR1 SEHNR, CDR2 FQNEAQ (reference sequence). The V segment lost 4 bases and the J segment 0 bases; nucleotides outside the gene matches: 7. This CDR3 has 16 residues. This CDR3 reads CASSSPPTGSTDTQYF. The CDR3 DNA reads TGTGCCAGCAGCTCCCCCCCGACAGGGAGCACAGATACGCAGTATTTT.

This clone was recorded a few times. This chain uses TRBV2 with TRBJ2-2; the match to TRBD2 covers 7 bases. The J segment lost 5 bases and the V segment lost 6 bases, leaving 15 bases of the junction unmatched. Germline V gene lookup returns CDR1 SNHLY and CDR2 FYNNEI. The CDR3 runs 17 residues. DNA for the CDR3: TGTGCCAGCAGACGGATCCTAGCGGACCATAGTACCGGGGAGCTGTTTTTT. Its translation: CASRRILADHSTGELFF.

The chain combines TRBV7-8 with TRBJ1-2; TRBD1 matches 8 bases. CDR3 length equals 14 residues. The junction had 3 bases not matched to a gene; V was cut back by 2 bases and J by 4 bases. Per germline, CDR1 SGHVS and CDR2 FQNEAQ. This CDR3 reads CASSLYRGSYGYTF. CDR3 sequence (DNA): TGTGCCAGCAGCTTATACAGGGGGTCCTATGGCTACACCTTC.

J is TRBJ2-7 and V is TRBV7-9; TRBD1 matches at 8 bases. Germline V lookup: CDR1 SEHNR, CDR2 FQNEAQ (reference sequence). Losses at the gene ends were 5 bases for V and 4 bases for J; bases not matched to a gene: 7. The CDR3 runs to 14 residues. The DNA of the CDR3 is TGTGCCAGCAGCCAGATATACAGGGGGTACGAGCAGTACTTC. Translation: CASSQIYRGYEQYF.

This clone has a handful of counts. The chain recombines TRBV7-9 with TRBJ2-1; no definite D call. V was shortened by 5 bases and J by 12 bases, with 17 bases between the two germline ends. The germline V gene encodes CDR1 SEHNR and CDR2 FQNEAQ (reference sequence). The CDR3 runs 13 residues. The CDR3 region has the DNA TGTGCCAGCAGCCCTGTTCCAGCGAGTAGGCAGTTCTTC. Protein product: CASSPVPASRQFF.

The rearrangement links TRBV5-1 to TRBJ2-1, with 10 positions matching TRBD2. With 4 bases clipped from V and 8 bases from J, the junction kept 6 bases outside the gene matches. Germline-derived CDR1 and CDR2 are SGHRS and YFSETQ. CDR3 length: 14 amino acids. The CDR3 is CASSQREGPDEQFF. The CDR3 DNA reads TGCGCCAGCAGCCAGCGGGAGGGCCCGGATGAGCAGTTCTTC.